The source of this TCR beta chain is a study of cytomegalovirus exposure and HLA in healthy donors. Study in general: From donors who were HLA-typed, an early data release held 75 million to 85 million unique TCRs.

Regarding the study as a whole: Associated with HLA alleles at 0.05 false discovery rate in a later analysis were about 17,000 TCR beta sequences. Sequencing likely caused a cluster of highly shared sequence variants.

With 60 Vbeta and 13 Jbeta primers, the PCR was carried out. Only in-frame clones appear in the TCRdb table, and some are missing; sequencing was by immunoSEQ multiplex PCR. The table has 100,000 or so clones, about 72% seen once; the top ten hold approximately 2.1%. Donors consisted of healthy bone marrow donors. This clone was picked up one time. Its matching antigen is unknown. The source of this sequence is a man aged 25 to 45 in good health and CMV-seronegative. Material: PBMCs.

In DNA form, the CDR3 reads TGTGCCATCAGTGAGTCAGGAGGAAATCAGCCCCAGCATTTT. Its protein is CAISESGGNQPQHF. The chain uses TRBV10-3 and TRBJ1-5, with D unclear. V lost 0 bases and J 4 bases, leaving 7 bases between the germline ends. Germline lookup yields CDR1 ENHRY and CDR2 SYGVKD. The CDR3 is 14 residues long.